The 15 T cell receptor beta chains given below trace back to one sample, sequenced in a study of cytomegalovirus exposure and HLA in healthy donors. Researchers ran the PCR with 60 Vbeta and 13 Jbeta primers. Method: immunoSEQ multiplex PCR; TCRdb's copy keeps in-frame clones and lacks some. The sample consists of 150,000 to 200,000 clones, approximately 78% of them appearing once. The sequencing sample was made of PBMCs. These receptors were obtained from a young woman in good health and CMV-seropositive.

This chain links TRBV5-4 with TRBJ2-5; tentatively, D is TRBD1 (5 bases). Trimming shortened V by 0 bases and J by 1 base, and 10 bases separated the two germline ends. This CDR3 spans 15 amino acids. CDR1 is SGHNT, CDR2 YYREEE, per germline (reference sequence). The CDR3, as DNA: TGTGCCAGCAGCTTGGACAGGCCCACCCAAGAGACCCAGTACTTC. This translates into CASSLDRPTQETQYF.

The chain links TRBV5-1 to TRBJ2-2; D is ambiguous. The CDR3 extends over 13 amino acids. Germline V gene data show CDR1 as SGHRS and CDR2 as YFSETQ. Trimming pared 4 bases from V and 2 bases from J, leaving 6 bases between. The chain's CDR3 is CASSVTNTGELFF. In nucleotides, the CDR3 is TGCGCCAGCAGCGTAACTAACACCGGGGAGCTGTTTTTT.

V and J are TRBV4-1 and TRBJ2-1, with TRBD1 identical over 7 bases. This CDR3 contains 15 residues. J gave up 4 bases and V 3 bases, and 6 bases lay outside the gene matches. Germline-derived CDR1 and CDR2 are MGHRA and YSYEKL. This CDR3 reads CASSQPGQRYNEQFF. The CDR3, as DNA: TGCGCCAGCAGCCAGCCGGGACAGCGTTACAATGAGCAGTTCTTC.

V gene TRBV5-1 combines with J gene TRBJ2-7; a weak D match, TRBD1 (6 bases). This CDR3 has 16 amino acids. The V and J ends lost 4 bases and 5 bases respectively, with 22 bases between them. CDR1 is SGHRS and CDR2 is YFSETQ in the germline V gene. The CDR3 loop reads CASSPGRRGGSHEQYF. The CDR3 DNA is TGCGCCAGCAGCCCCGGGCGTCGAGGGGGATCCCACGAGCAGTACTTC.

The chain is built from TRBV5-1 and TRBJ2-3; TRBD1 agrees at 9 bases. Trimming removed 2 bases from V and 0 bases from J; junction bases left unmatched: 1. The germline V gene has CDR1 SGHRS and CDR2 YFSETQ. The CDR3 consists of 15 residues. CDR3 sequence (DNA): TGCGCCAGCAGCTTAGACAGGGGGAGCACAGATACGCAGTATTTT. Amino acid sequence: CASSLDRGSTDTQYF.

This clone was detected only once. CDR3 amino acids: CALGGGGNEQFF. CDR3 in DNA: TGCGCCCTGGGGGGGGGCGGGAATGAGCAGTTCTTC. The chain has TRBV29-1 and TRBJ2-1, with a weak D call TRBD2 (7 bases). CDR1 is SQVTM and CDR2 is ANQGSEA in the germline V gene. This CDR3 has 12 residues.

The rearrangement joins TRBV2 to TRBJ1-2; TRBD1 aligns across 8 bases. V lost 6 bases to trimming and J lost 6 bases; unmatched junction nucleotides: 6. Germline V CDR1 and CDR2: SNHLY, FYNNEI. The CDR3 has 13 residues. CDR3 protein: CASSLRQGHGYTF. The CDR3 DNA reads as TGTGCCAGCAGCTTGAGACAGGGGCATGGCTACACCTTC.

The J gene is TRBJ2-4, the V gene TRBV5-5, with D maybe TRBD1 (6 bases). This CDR3 comprises 16 residues. CDR1 and CDR2 (germline): SGHKS, YYEKEE (reference sequence). V gave up 4 bases and J gave up 3 bases, with 17 bases separating them. The DNA of the CDR3 is TGTGCCAGCAGCCAAAACAGGGCCCATTTCAAAAACATTCAGTACTTC. It is translated as CASSQNRAHFKNIQYF.

The chain employs TRBV29-1 and TRBJ2-7; the match to TRBD1 covers 9 bases. Germline CDR1 is SQVTM and CDR2 is ANQGSEA. The CDR3 runs 14 residues. V trimming: 6 bases; J trimming: 2 bases; junction bases outside the gene matches: 8. CDR3 nucleotide sequence: TGCAGCGTCCCCCGGGACAGGGTAACCTACGAGCAGTACTTC. Protein sequence: CSVPRDRVTYEQYF.

The rearrangement joins TRBV4-3 to TRBJ2-1, with TRBD2 identical over 11 bases. The ends lost 2 bases at V and 4 bases at J; junction bases unmatched: 4. The CDR3 sequence is 16 residues long. From germline, CDR1 is LGHNA and CDR2 YSLEER. CDR3 sequence: CASSQSGTSGYNEQFF. The CDR3 coding sequence is TGCGCCAGCAGCCAATCTGGGACTAGCGGATACAATGAGCAGTTCTTC.

The chain has TRBV19 and TRBJ2-7; 8 bases are a match to TRBD1. After removal of 5 bases from V and 5 bases from J, the junction contained 8 bases not matched to a gene. Per germline, CDR1 LNHDA and CDR2 SQIVND (reference sequence). CDR3 length: 14 residues. CDR3 sequence: CASSYGQGGNEQYF. The CDR3 DNA reads as TGTGCCAGTAGTTACGGACAGGGAGGCAACGAGCAGTACTTC.

The table lists this clone with a count of one. V usage is TRBV5-4 and J usage is TRBJ2-7; D perhaps matches TRBD1 (5 bases). The CDR3 loop spans 14 amino acids. V was pared by 3 bases and J by 2 bases, with 12 bases between. Germline V gene data show CDR1 as SGHNT and CDR2 as YYREEE (reference sequence). The CDR3 loop reads CASSSKGLPYEQYF. The CDR3 DNA reads TGTGCCAGCAGCTCCAAGGGGTTGCCCTACGAGCAGTACTTC.

The V call is TRBV10-2, the J call TRBJ1-1; weak D call: TRBD1 (5 bases). From germline, CDR1 is WSHSY and CDR2 SAAADI. This CDR3 is 14 amino acids long. V was clipped by 3 bases and J by 4 bases, with 12 bases between them. CDR3 sequence (DNA): TGCGCCAGCAGTGATGGGGCTTTGAGCACTGAAGCTTTCTTT. This gives the protein CASSDGALSTEAFF.

This rearrangement joins TRBV6-6 to TRBJ2-2; D perhaps matches TRBD1 (5 bases). The CDR3 length is 13 residues. Trimming took off 9 bases at V and 7 bases at J, with 15 bases between the two ends. Germline lookup yields CDR1 MNHNY and CDR2 SVGAGI (reference sequence). The CDR3 sequence: CASRQRVGGELFF. The CDR3 DNA reads as TGTGCCAGTCGACAGAGAGTTGGCGGGGAGCTGTTTTTT.

This clone was detected only a few times. The chain links TRBV12-5 to TRBJ2-1, with TRBD2 identical over 7 bases. Germline loops: CDR1 LGHNT, CDR2 FRNRAP. V gave up 0 bases and J gave up 6 bases; unmatched junction bases: 5. There are 15 residues in the CDR3. This chain's CDR3 is CASGLVSGFGNEQFF. CDR3 sequence (DNA): TGTGCTAGTGGTTTGGTTAGCGGGTTCGGCAATGAGCAGTTCTTC.